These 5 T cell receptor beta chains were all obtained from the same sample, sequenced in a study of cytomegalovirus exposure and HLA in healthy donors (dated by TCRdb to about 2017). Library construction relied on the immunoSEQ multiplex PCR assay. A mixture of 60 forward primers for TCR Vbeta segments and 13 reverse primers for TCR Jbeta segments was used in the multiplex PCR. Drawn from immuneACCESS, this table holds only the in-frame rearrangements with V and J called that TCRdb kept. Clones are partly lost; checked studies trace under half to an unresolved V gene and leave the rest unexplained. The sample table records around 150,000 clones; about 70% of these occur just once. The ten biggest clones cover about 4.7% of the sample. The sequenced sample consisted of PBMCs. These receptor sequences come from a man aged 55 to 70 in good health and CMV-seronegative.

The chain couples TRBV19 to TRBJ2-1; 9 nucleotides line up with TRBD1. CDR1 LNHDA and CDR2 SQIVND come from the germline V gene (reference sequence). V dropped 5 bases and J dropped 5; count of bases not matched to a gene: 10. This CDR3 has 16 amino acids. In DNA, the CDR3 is TGTGCCAGTAGTCACCACAGGGGGCAGGGACACAATGAGCAGTTCTTC. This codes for CASSHHRGQGHNEQFF.

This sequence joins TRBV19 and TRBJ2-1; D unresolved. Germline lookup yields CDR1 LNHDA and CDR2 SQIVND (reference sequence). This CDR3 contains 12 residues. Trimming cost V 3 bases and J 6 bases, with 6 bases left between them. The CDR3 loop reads CASSILVNEQFF. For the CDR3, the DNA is TGTGCCAGTAGTATCCTAGTCAATGAGCAGTTCTTC.

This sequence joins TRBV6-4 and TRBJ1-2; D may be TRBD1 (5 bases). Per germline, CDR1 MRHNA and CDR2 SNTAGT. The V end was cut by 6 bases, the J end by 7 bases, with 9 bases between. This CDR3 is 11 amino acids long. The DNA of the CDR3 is TGTGCCAGCAGAGCGGGGCTTGGCTACACCTTC. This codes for CASRAGLGYTF.

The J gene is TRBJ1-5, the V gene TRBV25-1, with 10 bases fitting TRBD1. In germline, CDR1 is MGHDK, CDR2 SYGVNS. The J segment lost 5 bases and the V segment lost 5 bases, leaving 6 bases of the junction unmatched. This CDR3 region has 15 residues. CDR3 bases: TGTGCCAGCAGTCCCGGGACAGGGGCTTATCAGCCCCAGCATTTT. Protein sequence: CASSPGTGAYQPQHF.

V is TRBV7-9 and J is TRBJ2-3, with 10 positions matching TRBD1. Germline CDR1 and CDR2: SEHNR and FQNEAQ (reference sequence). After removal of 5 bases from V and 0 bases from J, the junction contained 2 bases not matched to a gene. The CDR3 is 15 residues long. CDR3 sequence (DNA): TGTGCCAGCAGCCGACAGGGGGCTAGCACAGATACGCAGTATTTT. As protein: CASSRQGASTDTQYF.